This T cell receptor (beta chain) was obtained from a study of T-cell reconstitution after alpha-beta-depleted transplantation in children. V lost 6 bases, J lost 9 bases, and 10 bases lay in between. CDR3 length: 11 amino acids. Molecular barcoding with unique molecular identifiers was used for the TCRbeta library. In TCRdb, the PCR reads were re-called with MiXCR into one record per CDR3 protein. The sample has under 450,000 distinct CDR3 sequences; roughly 15% are singletons. This clonotype originated in a human donor who donated a stem cell graft to a child with Fanconi anemia. The sequencing used PBMCs, collected from the stem cell graft. The chain joins TRBV12-3 or TRBV12-4 to TRBJ2-3; a possible D gene is TRBD1 (5 bases). In DNA form, the CDR3 reads TGTGCCAGCAGAGGGGCCTACACGCAGTATTTT. This sequence encodes CASRGAYTQYF.